Each of the 24 T cell receptor beta chains below was sequenced from the same sample in a study of PD-L1 blockade in urothelial cancer. Here immunoSEQ multiplex PCR was the method, and the copy in TCRdb shows in-frame clones only, minus some. The repertoire has about 51,000 clones, around 86% of them found once; the top ten carry approximately 16%. This material consisted of PBMCs, taken around atezolizumab (anti-PD-L1) treatment. These receptor sequences come from a man aged 60 to 75 with urothelial cancer.

This chain joins TRBV19 and TRBJ1-5, with 8 bases matching TRBD1. V was pared by 3 bases and J by 5 bases, with 9 bases of the junction left unmatched. The CDR3 is 16 amino acids. Germline V lookup: CDR1 LNHDA, CDR2 SQIVND (reference sequence). The CDR3 DNA is TGTGCCAGTAGTATTAGGGGACAGGCGACTTATCAGCCCCAGCATTTT. Amino acids: CASSIRGQATYQPQHF.

CDR3 DNA: TGTGCCAGCAGTCCCCACCGGTACGAGCAGTACTTC. Translated: CASSPHRYEQYF. The rearrangement uses TRBV7-9 and TRBJ2-7, with D uncertain. V gave up 6 bases and J gave up 4 bases, with 10 bases separating them. CDR1 and CDR2 from the germline V gene are SEHNR and FQNEAQ (reference sequence). CDR3 length: 12 residues.

The chain is built from TRBV9 and TRBJ2-1, with 7 bases identical to TRBD1. After removal of 0 bases from V and 3 bases from J, the junction contained 9 bases not matched to a gene. This CDR3 has 17 residues. CDR1 SGDLS and CDR2 YYNGEE come from the germline V gene. The chain's CDR3 is CASSVANRGGFYNEQFF. The CDR3 nucleotides are TGTGCCAGCAGCGTAGCTAATCGAGGGGGCTTCTACAATGAGCAGTTCTTC.

This clone was observed once. The chain joins TRBV5-1 to TRBJ2-1; TRBD2 agrees at 8 bases. Germline lookup yields CDR1 SGHRS and CDR2 YFSETQ. V lost 0 bases to trimming and J lost 7 bases; unmatched junction nucleotides: 6. This CDR3 region has 15 residues. CDR3 amino acids: CASSLVGTRPNEQFF. The CDR3 DNA reads TGCGCCAGCAGCTTGGTAGGGACTAGGCCTAATGAGCAGTTCTTC.

The chain combines TRBV9 with TRBJ2-1, with 12 bases matching TRBD1. The CDR3 is 15 amino acids. The V gene end was trimmed by 6 bases and the J gene end by 8 bases; junction bases not matched to a gene: 9. Germline values: CDR1 SGDLS, CDR2 YYNGEE. The CDR3 loop is CASNFEGQGAYEQFF. CDR3 sequence (DNA): TGTGCCAGCAATTTTGAGGGACAGGGGGCATATGAGCAGTTCTTC. The whole variable domain, remainder taken from reference TRBV9 and TRBJ2-1, is DSGVTQTPKHLITATGQRVTLRCSPRSGDLSVYWYQQSLDQGLQFLIQYYNGEERAKGNILERFSAQQFPDLHSELNLSSLELGDSALYFCASNFEGQGAYEQFFGPGTRLTVL.

This chain uses TRBV7-3 with TRBJ1-1, with 12 positions matching TRBD1. The CDR3 is 16 residues long. After removal of 3 bases from V and 7 bases from J, the junction contained 9 bases not matched to a gene. The germline V gene has CDR1 SGHTA and CDR2 FQGTGA. CDR3: CASSFSGTGGLGEAFF. The CDR3 nucleotides are TGTGCCAGCAGCTTTAGCGGGACAGGGGGCTTGGGTGAAGCTTTCTTT. Full variable domain (rest looked up from reference TRBV7-3 and TRBJ1-1): GAGVSQTPSNKVTEKGKYVELRCDPISGHTALYWYRQSLGQGPEFLIYFQGTGAADDSGLPNDRFFAVRPEGSVSTLKIQRTERGDSAVYLCASSFSGTGGLGEAFFGQGTRLTVV.

CDR3 region: CASSLGQGKFF. CDR3 sequence (DNA): TGCGCCAGCAGCTTGGGACAGGGGAAGTTCTTC. The chain has TRBV5-1 and TRBJ2-1; 8 bases are a match to TRBD1. The J segment lost 14 bases and the V segment lost 0 bases, leaving 1 base of the junction unmatched. From germline, CDR1 is SGHRS and CDR2 YFSETQ. The CDR3 has 11 residues.

The chain links TRBV18 to TRBJ2-3; D perhaps matches TRBD2 (5 bases). CDR1 KGHSH and CDR2 LQKENI come from the germline V gene. The CDR3 has 15 residues. Between the trimmed V and J ends, which lost 3 bases and 0 bases, there was a span of 10 bases. Here the CDR3 reads CASSPYQRSTDTQYF. CDR3 bases: TGTGCCAGCTCACCCTATCAGCGGAGCACAGATACGCAGTATTTT. Variable domain in full (rest from reference TRBV18 and TRBJ2-3): NAGVMQNPRHLVRRRGQEARLRCSPMKGHSHVYWYRQLPEEGLKFMVYLQKENIIDESGMPKERFSAEFPKEGPSILRIQQVVRGDSAAYFCASSPYQRSTDTQYFGPGTRLTVL.

The V and J genes are TRBV5-6 and TRBJ1-5; D is unclear. CDR1 is SGHDT, CDR2 YYEEEE, per germline. This CDR3 is 14 amino acids long. V lost 4 bases to trimming and J lost 4 bases, with 12 bases between them. The CDR3 sequence: CASSRRGGNQPQHF. The CDR3 DNA follows: TGTGCCAGCAGCCGACGAGGAGGTAATCAGCCCCAGCATTTT.

The V call is TRBV29-1, the J call TRBJ1-4, with D possibly being TRBD1 (6 bases). V was cut by 8 bases and J by 7 bases, with 20 bases left in between. The germline gives CDR1 SQVTM, CDR2 ANQGSEA. The CDR3 consists of 14 residues. CDR3 region: CSLSLGGGGEKLFF. The CDR3 DNA reads as TGCAGCCTCTCTCTAGGGGGGGGAGGTGAAAAACTGTTTTTT.

This chain uses TRBV7-6 with TRBJ1-1; D gene uncertain. Germline-derived CDR1 and CDR2 are SGHVS and FNYEAQ. V shed 2 bases and J shed 1 base, with 8 bases lying between them. The CDR3 totals 14 residues. CDR3 nucleotide sequence: TGTGCCAGCAGCTTAAGGTCAGGGAACACTGAAGCTTTCTTT. Its protein product is CASSLRSGNTEAFF.

V is TRBV10-3 and J is TRBJ2-3, with D possibly being TRBD1 (7 bases). The CDR3 length is 17 residues. The germline V gene has CDR1 ENHRY and CDR2 SYGVKD. The germline V and J ends were trimmed by 2 bases and 0 bases, with 15 bases remaining between them. In nucleotides, the CDR3 is TGTGCCATCAGTGAGACCCGACAGGGAGGTAGCACAGATACGCAGTATTTT. It encodes CAISETRQGGSTDTQYF.

J is TRBJ2-5 and V is TRBV7-3; the match to TRBD1 covers 12 bases. Per germline, CDR1 SGHTA and CDR2 FQGTGA. The length of the CDR3 is 15 residues. The junction had 6 bases not matched to a gene; V was cut back by 5 bases and J by 5 bases. Written as DNA, the CDR3 is TGTGCCAGCAGCCAGGGACAGGGGGCAATCGAGACCCAGTACTTC. It translates to CASSQGQGAIETQYF.

The rearrangement joins TRBV4-1 to TRBJ2-1, with TRBD1 identical over 9 bases. CDR3 length equals 15 residues. The V gene end was trimmed by 1 base and the J gene end by 7 bases; junction bases not matched to a gene: 5. Per germline, CDR1 MGHRA and CDR2 YSYEKL. Written as DNA, the CDR3 is TGCGCCAGCAGCCAAGGGGACAGGGAGGGTAATGAGCAGTTCTTC. Translated, it gives CASSQGDREGNEQFF.

J is TRBJ2-1 and V is TRBV5-4; D call uncertain. V gave up 1 base and J gave up 9 bases, with 11 bases separating them. Germline V CDR1 and CDR2: SGHNT, YYREEE (reference sequence). This CDR3 has 13 residues. The CDR3 here is CASSLSQTGEQFF. DNA of the CDR3: TGTGCCAGCAGCTTGTCCCAAACGGGTGAGCAGTTCTTC.

V and J are TRBV5-1 and TRBJ2-7, with D maybe TRBD2 (6 bases). The germline V gene has CDR1 SGHRS and CDR2 YFSETQ. V was cut by 7 bases and J by 0 bases, with 17 bases left in between. The CDR3 is 15 residues long. In DNA form, the CDR3 reads TGCGCCAGCTGCCTTGGGGGGTCTGGCTCCTACGAGCAGTACTTC. It codes for CASCLGGSGSYEQYF. The variable domain in full, completed from reference TRBV5-1 and TRBJ2-7, reads KAGVTQTPRYLIKTRGQQVTLSCSPISGHRSVSWYQQTPGQGLQFLFEYFSETQRNKGNFPGRFSGRQFSNSRSEMNVSTLELGDSALYLCASCLGGSGSYEQYFGPGTRLTVT.

This clone appeared a few times. The V call is TRBV5-4, the J call TRBJ1-1, with 8 bases that match TRBD1. V was clipped by 4 bases and J by 1 base; unmatched bases: 6. Germline-derived CDR1 and CDR2 are SGHNT and YYREEE (reference sequence). The CDR3 contains 15 residues. CDR3 sequence (DNA): TGTGCCAGCAGCAGGGGACAGGAAAGGAACACTGAAGCTTTCTTT. Protein sequence: CASSRGQERNTEAFF.

The chain employs TRBV11-2 and TRBJ2-1; 11 nucleotides agree with TRBD2. The CDR3 sequence is 17 residues long. V was clipped by 5 bases and J by 6 bases; unmatched bases: 12. CDR1 and CDR2 (germline): SGHAT, FQNNGV. The CDR3, as DNA: TGTGCCAGCAGCCTCCGCTCGGGACTAGCGGAACGCAATGAGCAGTTCTTC. Translation: CASSLRSGLAERNEQFF.

The chain combines TRBV5-5 with TRBJ1-1; D gene uncertain. This CDR3 is built from 17 residues. Looked up from germline, CDR1 is SGHKS and CDR2 is YYEKEE (reference sequence). Trimming cost V 3 bases and J 0 bases, with 18 bases left between them. This CDR3 is CASSSRPPSVLNTEAFF. The CDR3 nucleotides are TGTGCCAGCAGCTCCAGGCCTCCGTCTGTCCTGAACACTGAAGCTTTCTTT.

The chain combines TRBV5-4 with TRBJ2-2; 13 nucleotides match TRBD2. CDR3 length: 17 amino acids. Germline CDR1 reads SGHNT; CDR2 reads YYREEE (reference sequence). J lost 1 base, V lost 5 bases, and 5 bases had no gene match. The CDR3 loop reads CASRQGLAGRNTGELFF. CDR3 DNA sequence: TGTGCCAGCAGACAGGGACTAGCGGGGAGGAACACCGGGGAGCTGTTTTTT. The whole variable domain, remainder taken from reference TRBV5-4 and TRBJ2-2, is ETGVTQSPTHLIKTRGQQVTLRCSSQSGHNTVSWYQQALGQGPQFIFQYYREEENGRGNFPPRFSGLQFPNYSSELNVNALELDDSALYLCASRQGLAGRNTGELFFGEGSRLTVL.

The chain is built from TRBV7-2 and TRBJ1-2, with D possibly being TRBD1 (5 bases). V lost 5 bases to trimming and J lost 4 bases, with 17 bases between them. Germline V gene lookup returns CDR1 SGHTA and CDR2 FQGNSA. CDR3 length: 15 residues. The CDR3 is CASSPTVGGVYGYTF. The DNA of the CDR3 is TGTGCCAGCAGCCCAACGGTGGGGGGAGTCTATGGCTACACCTTC.

The rearrangement joins TRBV18 to TRBJ2-5, with 7 bases that match TRBD2. The V gene end was trimmed by 2 bases and the J gene end by 5 bases; junction bases not matched to a gene: 5. Germline CDR1 reads KGHSH; CDR2 reads LQKENI. The CDR3 totals 14 residues. CDR3 DNA: TGTGCCAGCTCACCAAAGCAGGGAGGGGAGACCCAGTACTTC. It encodes CASSPKQGGETQYF.

This clone was seen only once. The V and J genes are TRBV7-6 and TRBJ1-4, with TRBD1 matching over 10 bases. Trimming cost V 3 bases and J 11 bases; bases outside gene matches: 12. CDR1 SGHVS and CDR2 FNYEAQ come from the germline V gene. The CDR3 totals 16 residues. CDR3 bases: TGTGCCAGCAGCTTGGGCGGGACAGGGGCTCTTGGGAAACTGTTTTTT. It is translated as CASSLGGTGALGKLFF.

The chain links TRBV6-1 to TRBJ1-4; D uncertain. V lost 4 bases and J lost 3, with 9 bases in between. This CDR3 is built from 14 residues. From germline, CDR1 is MNHNS and CDR2 SASEGT. CDR3 coding DNA: TGTGCCAGCAGTGGACTAATCCCTAATGAAAAACTGTTTTTT. It translates to CASSGLIPNEKLFF.